Shown below are 29 T cell receptor beta chains from a single sample sequenced in a study of memory CD4+ T cells and cytomegalovirus serostatus (dated by TCRdb to between 2018 and 2021). A FACSAria II was used to sort memory CD4+ T cells, defined as single viable CD3+CD4+CD8-CD45RO+ cells. Preparation of the library involved the immunoSEQ multiplex PCR assay. As stored in TCRdb, this immuneACCESS dataset retains in-frame rearrangements with V and J assigned. A fraction of the clones does not appear; measured against another copy, unresolved V genes explain less than half of the discrepancy, and the remainder lacks a known reason. This sample comprises about 60,000 clones, more than 65% of them detected only once. The leading ten clones occupy roughly 0.5% of the sample. The material sequenced was memory CD4+ T cells from blood. These TCRs come from an adult in good health and CMV-seronegative. Some clones in this sample may be carry-over from other donors' samples.

The chain is built from TRBV6-5 and TRBJ2-3; D unresolved. With 5 bases removed from V and 3 bases from J, the gap between germline ends came to 15 bases. This CDR3 region has 15 residues. Germline CDR1 MNHEY, CDR2 SVGAGI. The CDR3 DNA is TGTGCCAGCAGTCCCGCGGCGGTCCCAACAGATACGCAGTATTTT. Protein product: CASSPAAVPTDTQYF.

The chain employs TRBV28 and TRBJ1-3, with D uncertain. V shed 3 bases and J shed 4 bases, with 16 bases lying between them. CDR3 length equals 16 residues. Germline values: CDR1 MDHEN, CDR2 SYDVKM. The DNA of the CDR3 is TGTGCCAGCAGTTTGAGTACGGGTAGAATCGGAAACACCATATATTTT. Translation: CASSLSTGRIGNTIYF.

This rearrangement joins TRBV29-1 to TRBJ2-7, with TRBD1 matching over 7 bases. Germline assignment: CDR1 SQVTM and CDR2 ANQGSEA. The junction had 8 bases not matched to a gene; V was cut back by 6 bases and J by 3 bases. This CDR3 is 13 amino acids long. The CDR3 spells CSVGDSPRYEQYF. CDR3 in DNA: TGCAGCGTGGGGGACAGCCCCCGCTACGAGCAGTACTTC.

The genes are TRBV5-1 and TRBJ2-5; D might be TRBD2 (6 bases). Trimming cost V 2 bases and J 2 bases, with 10 bases left between them. CDR3 length: 14 residues. CDR1 is SGHRS and CDR2 is YFSETQ in the germline V gene. CDR3 nucleotides: TGCGCCAGCAGCTTAGCGGACTATCAAGAGACCCAGTACTTC. Its protein is CASSLADYQETQYF.

This clone was recorded a few times. V is TRBV6-1 and J is TRBJ1-6; no reliable D call. CDR1 and CDR2 from the germline V gene are MNHNS and SASEGT. The length of the CDR3 is 12 residues. Trimming pared 2 bases from V and 8 bases from J, leaving 4 bases between. The CDR3: CASSERYSPLHF. The CDR3 region has the DNA TGTGCCAGCAGTGAACGCTATTCACCCCTCCACTTT.

In its sample, this clone was seen a few times. Other DNA variants within this sample encode the same CDR3. This sequence joins TRBV19 and TRBJ1-5, with 8 bases identical to TRBD1. The CDR3 has 16 residues. In germline, CDR1 is LNHDA, CDR2 SQIVND (reference sequence). The trim removed 3 bases at V and 7 bases at J, leaving 11 bases unmatched. In DNA, the CDR3 is TGTGCCAGTAGTATCGGGTCAGGGGGCGGATCACAGCCCCAGCATTTT. Translated: CASSIGSGGGSQPQHF.

This clone is a singleton in its sample. The chain links TRBV30 to TRBJ1-5; D call uncertain. CDR1 is GTSNPN and CDR2 is SVGIG in the germline V gene (reference sequence). This CDR3 comprises 13 residues. V was clipped by 2 bases and J by 3 bases, with 8 bases between them. Written as DNA, the CDR3 is TGTGCCTGGAGTTCCGGGAACAATCAGCCCCAGCATTTT. This codes for CAWSSGNNQPQHF.

The chain carries TRBV25-1 and TRBJ2-7; 8 bases map to TRBD1. Germline V gene sequence: CDR1 MGHDK, CDR2 SYGVNS. Trimming cost V 3 bases and J 3 bases; bases outside gene matches: 4. This CDR3 spans 14 amino acids. The CDR3 DNA reads as TGTGCCAGCAGTGACCCCGGGACAGGCTACGAGCAGTACTTC. Amino acid sequence: CASSDPGTGYEQYF.

V usage is TRBV5-1 and J usage is TRBJ2-7; D is tentatively TRBD1 or TRBD2 (6 bases each). Trimming took 2 bases from V and 3 from J, leaving 15 bases between them. The CDR3 length is 15 residues. CDR1 is SGHRS, CDR2 YFSETQ, per germline. The CDR3 DNA reads TGCGCCAGCAGCTTAAAAGGGGGGCACCTCTACGAGCAGTACTTC. It codes for CASSLKGGHLYEQYF.

The chain combines TRBV11-2 with TRBJ2-1, with TRBD2 matching 10 bases. The germline gives CDR1 SGHAT, CDR2 FQNNGV. V gave up 1 base and J gave up 7 bases; unmatched junction bases: 7. CDR3 length: 16 residues. The CDR3: CASSLAGSGRRNEQFF. The CDR3 DNA reads TGTGCCAGCAGCTTAGCTGGTAGCGGGAGGCGGAATGAGCAGTTCTTC.

This rearrangement joins TRBV6-5 to TRBJ2-2, with D uncertain. Trimming took 5 bases from V and 4 from J, leaving 8 bases between them. CDR1 is MNHEY and CDR2 is SVGAGI in the germline V gene. This CDR3 has 13 amino acids. The CDR3 reads CASSAESTGELFF. CDR3 nucleotides: TGTGCCAGCAGTGCGGAGTCCACCGGGGAGCTGTTTTTT.

V gene TRBV7-8 combines with J gene TRBJ2-5; 7 bases are a match to TRBD2. CDR3 size: 15 residues. Germline lookup yields CDR1 SGHVS and CDR2 FQNEAQ. V lost 5 bases, J lost 2 bases, and 8 bases stayed unmatched. The CDR3 region has the DNA TGTGCCAGCAGCCTAAGACTAGCACCTCAAGAGACCCAGTACTTC. It specifies CASSLRLAPQETQYF.

This clone was recorded only once. The rearrangement joins TRBV29-1 to TRBJ1-2, with a tentative D call TRBD1 (5 bases). The CDR3 totals 14 residues. The V end lost 1 base, the J end lost 3 bases, and 12 bases lay between the germline ends. The germline V gene has CDR1 SQVTM and CDR2 ANQGSEA. The CDR3 sequence is CSVEGRGLDYGYTF. The CDR3 nucleotides read TGCAGCGTTGAAGGGCGGGGGTTGGACTATGGCTACACCTTC.

V gene TRBV7-8 combines with J gene TRBJ1-1; D call uncertain. V lost 7 bases, J lost 4 bases, and 16 bases lay in between. The CDR3 consists of 14 residues. CDR1 is SGHVS, CDR2 FQNEAQ, per germline. CDR3 DNA sequence: TGTGCCAGCATCATAGGACCCTCGGCCACTGAAGCTTTCTTT. Translating gives CASIIGPSATEAFF.

This clone was found a few times. CDR3 coding DNA: TGTGCCAGCAGCCAAGACCGGTACCAAGAGACCCAGTACTTC. Amino acids: CASSQDRYQETQYF. The chain employs TRBV14 and TRBJ2-5; D call uncertain. The CDR3 loop spans 14 amino acids. The V end was cut by 0 bases, the J end by 0 bases, with 5 bases between. The germline V gene has CDR1 SGHDN and CDR2 FVKESK.

The count of this clone is one. V usage is TRBV9 and J usage is TRBJ2-7; 8 bases align to TRBD2. The junction had 10 bases not matched to a gene; V was cut back by 4 bases and J by 4 bases. Per germline, CDR1 SGDLS and CDR2 YYNGEE. The CDR3 totals 15 residues. The CDR3 loop reads CASSPQGTSIYEQYF. CDR3 in DNA: TGTGCCAGCAGCCCCCAAGGGACTAGTATTTACGAGCAGTACTTC.

V usage is TRBV19 and J usage is TRBJ1-5; 9 bases align to TRBD1. The CDR3 loop spans 16 amino acids. Trimming cost V 5 bases and J 4 bases; bases outside gene matches: 9. CDR1 LNHDA and CDR2 SQIVND come from the germline V gene (reference sequence). CDR3 sequence (DNA): TGTGCCAGTAGTGCCCTGGACAGGGGTCGGAATCAGCCCCAGCATTTT. This gives the protein CASSALDRGRNQPQHF.

This clone appeared once. The rearrangement uses TRBV7-9 and TRBJ1-2; TRBD1 agrees at 12 bases. The CDR3 has 14 residues. Germline-derived CDR1 and CDR2 are SEHNR and FQNEAQ (reference sequence). V lost 5 bases to trimming and J lost 5 bases; unmatched junction nucleotides: 3. In DNA, the CDR3 is TGTGCCAGCAGCAAGGGACAGGGGGCTTATGGCTACACCTTC. This codes for CASSKGQGAYGYTF.

The chain combines TRBV28 with TRBJ1-5, with D unresolved. Germline V gene lookup returns CDR1 MDHEN and CDR2 SYDVKM. The ends were cut back, 6 bases at V and 6 bases at J, with 15 bases in the middle. The CDR3 extends over 14 amino acids. The CDR3 bases are TGTGCCAGCAGAAAGGGCGGGTCCGGTCAGCCCCAGCATTTT. Protein: CASRKGGSGQPQHF.

The chain has TRBV11-2 and TRBJ2-3; D uncertain. This CDR3 comprises 12 residues. Germline loops: CDR1 SGHAT, CDR2 FQNNGV. V was pared by 3 bases and J by 4 bases, with 5 bases between. The CDR3 protein is CASSFGADTQYF. The CDR3 nucleotides read TGTGCCAGCAGCTTTGGGGCAGATACGCAGTATTTT.

The gene calls are TRBV18 and TRBJ1-1; tentatively, D is TRBD1 (6 bases). The CDR3 totals 15 residues. Germline V gives CDR1 KGHSH, CDR2 LQKENI. With 3 bases removed from V and 1 base from J, the gap between germline ends came to 12 bases. The CDR3: CASSPLGGQNTEAFF. As DNA, the CDR3 is TGTGCCAGCTCACCTTTGGGGGGGCAGAACACTGAAGCTTTCTTT.

The genes are TRBV27 and TRBJ1-5; TRBD1 aligns across 8 bases. From germline, CDR1 is MNHEY and CDR2 SMNVEV (reference sequence). The CDR3 contains 15 residues. J was trimmed by 5 bases and V by 4 bases; bases with no gene match: 7. In DNA, the CDR3 is TGTGCCAGCAGTTACTACAGGGGGTCGGATCAGCCCCAGCATTTT. It is translated as CASSYYRGSDQPQHF.

The chain joins TRBV10-2 to TRBJ1-1, with D possibly being TRBD1 (5 bases). Germline V lookup: CDR1 WSHSY, CDR2 SAAADI. Trimming shortened V by 6 bases and J by 3 bases, and 11 bases separated the two germline ends. The CDR3 spans 13 residues. CDR3 residues: CASRAGWDTEAFF. In DNA form, the CDR3 reads TGCGCCAGCAGGGCAGGGTGGGACACTGAAGCTTTCTTT.

J is TRBJ2-1 and V is TRBV7-6; no clear D. The CDR3 has 13 amino acids. The V end lost 0 bases, the J end lost 7 bases, and 7 bases lay between the germline ends. Germline V CDR1 and CDR2: SGHVS, FNYEAQ. The DNA for the CDR3 is TGTGCCAGCAGCTTAGCGCCCAGGAATGAGCAGTTCTTC. Translation gives CASSLAPRNEQFF. The complete variable domain, with remaining parts taken from reference TRBV7-6 and TRBJ2-1, reads GAGVSQSPRYKVTKRGQDVALRCDPISGHVSLYWYRQALGQGPEFLTYFNYEAQQDKSGLPNDRFSAERPEGSISTLTIQRTEQRDSAMYRCASSLAPRNEQFFGPGTRLTVL.

The V and J genes are TRBV19 and TRBJ1-5; maybe TRBD1 (6 bases). V lost 7 bases and J 5 bases, leaving 15 bases between the germline ends. Germline CDR1 and CDR2: LNHDA and SQIVND (reference sequence). This CDR3 region has 14 residues. The CDR3, as DNA: TGTGCCAGTAATTCGCAAAGGGGGGATCAGCCCCAGCATTTT. Translating gives CASNSQRGDQPQHF. Using reference TRBV19 and TRBJ1-5 for the parts outside the CDR3, the full variable domain is DGGITQSPKYLFRKEGQNVTLSCEQNLNHDAMYWYRQDPGQGLRLIYYSQIVNDFQKGDIAEGYSVSREKKESFPLTVTSAQKNPTAFYLCASNSQRGDQPQHFGDGTRLSIL.

CDR3 sequence: CASSLAGAGGGEQYF. The DNA for the CDR3 is TGTGCCAGCAGCTTAGCAGGGGCAGGAGGAGGCGAGCAGTACTTC. The V and J genes are TRBV11-1 and TRBJ2-7; either TRBD1 or TRBD2 may supply D (5 bases each). The CDR3 totals 15 residues. From germline, CDR1 is SGHAT and CDR2 FQDESV (reference sequence). The V end lost 0 bases, the J end lost 6 bases, and 15 bases lay between the germline ends.

The rearrangement links TRBV27 to TRBJ1-6; 8 nucleotides line up with TRBD1. Trimming removed 6 bases from V and 0 bases from J; junction bases left unmatched: 19. CDR1 and CDR2 (germline): MNHEY, SMNVEV (reference sequence). This CDR3 region has 21 residues. CDR3 DNA sequence: TGTGCCAGCAGGGTCAAACGGGGCGTGGGACAGGACAGCTCCTATAATTCACCCCTCCACTTT. It codes for CASRVKRGVGQDSSYNSPLHF.

The CDR3 DNA reads as TGCGCCAGCAGTTCGAGCGGGAGAGAAGAGACCCAGTACTTC. Translating it yields CASSSSGREETQYF. The genes are TRBV5-1 and TRBJ2-5; 8 bases are shared with TRBD2. Trimming at V came to 5 bases and at J to 3 bases, leaving 6 bases not matched to a gene. The CDR3 loop spans 14 amino acids. CDR1 is SGHRS and CDR2 is YFSETQ in the germline V gene.

The chain joins TRBV11-2 to TRBJ1-2, with D perhaps matching TRBD1 (6 bases). The CDR3 runs to 16 residues. Trimming left V 4 bases short and J 0 bases short, with 15 bases between. The germline V gene encodes CDR1 SGHAT and CDR2 FQNNGV. CDR3 bases: TGTGCCAGCAGCTCCAGCATGGGGGCCACTAACTATGGCTACACCTTC. This gives the protein CASSSSMGATNYGYTF. Full variable domain (remainder filled in from reference TRBV11-2 and TRBJ1-2): EAGVAQSPRYKIIEKRQSVAFWCNPISGHATLYWYQQILGQGPKLLIQFQNNGVVDDSQLPKDRFSAERLKGVDSTLKIQPAKLEDSAVYLCASSSSMGATNYGYTFGSGTRLTVV.